A single sample gave rise to the 12 T cell receptor beta chains below, sequenced in a study of shared clonotypes between healthy human individuals. Measured with immunoSEQ multiplex PCR; TCRdb has only the in-frame clones, and not every one. The sample contains hundreds of thousands of clones, around 81% of which appear only once. Sequences were obtained from PBMCs. Every receptor here comes from a woman between 40 and 50 years old in good health. Some clones in this sample may be carry-over from other donors' samples.

The V call is TRBV30, the J call TRBJ2-1; 11 bases agree with TRBD2. In germline, CDR1 is GTSNPN, CDR2 SVGIG (reference sequence). J gave up 8 bases and V 6 bases, and 18 bases lay outside the gene matches. The CDR3 sequence is 17 residues long. The CDR3 spells CACNSGSSGRLGDEQFF. The CDR3 DNA reads TGTGCCTGCAACTCGGGGTCTAGCGGGAGGCTTGGAGATGAGCAGTTCTTC.

The gene calls are TRBV28 and TRBJ1-4; the match to TRBD1 covers 7 bases. This CDR3 is built from 14 residues. Per germline, CDR1 MDHEN and CDR2 SYDVKM. Trimming took 8 bases from V and 4 from J; bases not matched to a gene: 7. The CDR3 DNA is TGTGCCAGCGGATCGGGACAGCTTAATGAAAAACTGTTTTTT. This sequence encodes CASGSGQLNEKLFF.

This rearrangement joins TRBV5-1 to TRBJ2-6, with 7 nucleotides matching TRBD2. Per germline, CDR1 SGHRS and CDR2 YFSETQ. CDR3 length: 13 residues. The trim removed 7 bases at V and 2 bases at J, leaving 0 bases unmatched. CDR3 loop: CASGRAGANVLTF. In DNA, the CDR3 is TGCGCCAGCGGGAGGGCTGGGGCCAACGTCCTGACTTTC.

This chain connects TRBV5-1 to TRBJ2-3; D is undetermined. V was trimmed by 0 bases and J by 1 base, leaving 12 bases between them. CDR1 is SGHRS and CDR2 is YFSETQ in the germline V gene. The CDR3 consists of 16 residues. The CDR3 nucleotides are TGCGCCAGCAGCTTGGCCCTAAACTCAGGCACAGATACGCAGTATTTT. Translation: CASSLALNSGTDTQYF.

The chain employs TRBV7-2 and TRBJ2-3, with 10 bases identical to TRBD2. V lost 1 base to trimming and J lost 4 bases; unmatched junction nucleotides: 2. The CDR3 is 15 residues long. The germline V gene encodes CDR1 SGHTA and CDR2 FQGNSA. The CDR3 is CASSLGGLASDTQYF. CDR3 DNA: TGTGCCAGCAGCTTAGGGGGACTAGCGTCAGATACGCAGTATTTT. Full variable domain (outside the CDR3, taken from reference TRBV7-2 and TRBJ2-3): GAGVSQSPSNKVTEKGKDVELRCDPISGHTALYWYRQSLGQGLEFLIYFQGNSAPDKSGLPSDRFSAERTGGSVSTLTIQRTQQEDSAVYLCASSLGGLASDTQYFGPGTRLTVL.

In the case of this clone: The sample carries other DNA sequences with the same CDR3. The chain joins TRBV11-1 to TRBJ2-1; the match to TRBD2 covers 11 bases. V lost 3 bases and J lost 3; bases outside the gene matches: 4. Germline V CDR1 and CDR2: SGHAT, FQDESV (reference sequence). The CDR3 runs to 16 residues. The CDR3 nucleotides read TGTGCCAGCAGCTTTACCGGGACTAGCGGCTACAATGAGCAGTTCTTC. Its translation: CASSFTGTSGYNEQFF.

This clone was recorded a few times. The chain carries TRBV27 and TRBJ2-7; 13 positions agree with TRBD2. The CDR3 runs 15 residues. The ends lost 4 bases at V and 6 bases at J; junction bases unmatched: 6. Per germline, CDR1 MNHEY and CDR2 SMNVEV (reference sequence). As DNA, the CDR3 is TGTGCCAGCAGTTCGGGACTAGCGGGATCCCCCGAGCAGTACTTC. This encodes CASSSGLAGSPEQYF.

The chain combines TRBV4-2 with TRBJ2-7; 7 bases match TRBD1. Per the germline V gene, CDR1 is LGHNA and CDR2 is YNFKEQ. The CDR3 length is 16 residues. V shed 0 bases, J shed 2 bases, and the junction held 7 bases outside the gene matches. CDR3 loop: CASSQETSGTAYEQYF. The DNA of the CDR3 is TGTGCCAGCAGCCAAGAAACCTCGGGGACAGCCTACGAGCAGTACTTC.

This chain links TRBV18 with TRBJ2-2, with 8 bases aligning to TRBD2. V was clipped by 4 bases and J by 7 bases; unmatched bases: 2. The CDR3 spans 13 residues. Germline values: CDR1 KGHSH, CDR2 LQKENI. The CDR3 DNA reads as TGTGCCAGCTCACTAAGCGGGAGCGGGGAGCTGTTTTTT. Translation gives CASSLSGSGELFF.

The V and J genes are TRBV5-6 and TRBJ1-1; maybe TRBD1 (5 bases). The germline gives CDR1 SGHDT, CDR2 YYEEEE. V lost 0 bases, J lost 0 bases, and 12 bases lay in between. The CDR3 extends over 16 amino acids. CDR3 nucleotides: TGTGCCAGCAGCTTGGCTGGGGGGGTTATGAACACTGAAGCTTTCTTT. Protein product: CASSLAGGVMNTEAFF.

Details on this clone: Just one base apart from a much larger clone, this may be a read error. The V call is TRBV19, the J call TRBJ2-1; weak D call: TRBD1 (5 bases). Germline values: CDR1 LNHDA, CDR2 SQIVND (reference sequence). The CDR3 totals 14 residues. CDR3 region: CASSMSRAHNGQFF. The DNA of the CDR3 is TGTGCCAGTAGTATGAGCAGGGCGCACAATGGGCAGTTCTTC.

This sequence joins TRBV6-5 and TRBJ1-4; D is possibly TRBD1 (6 bases). This CDR3 has 16 residues. The V and J ends lost 1 base and 7 bases respectively, with 16 bases between them. CDR1 and CDR2 (germline): MNHEY, SVGAGI. In DNA form, the CDR3 reads TGTGCCAGCAGTTACTGGGCCCCAGGGGCGGGTGAAAAACTGTTTTTT. This codes for CASSYWAPGAGEKLFF.